Following are 15 T cell receptor beta chains from one sample sequenced in a study of response to subunit inactivated influenza vaccine. In TCRdb, the RT-PCR reads were re-called with MiXCR into one record per CDR3 protein. The sample holds around 540,000 distinct CDR3 sequences, roughly 10% seen once. Sample: PBMCs from blood, taken on the day of vaccination. The receptors originated from a man aged 50 or older who received an inactivated influenza vaccine.

The chain has TRBV2 and TRBJ1-2; the D is unclear. CDR3 length: 14 amino acids. Trimming left V 0 bases short and J 6 bases short, with 11 bases between. Germline V gene sequence: CDR1 SNHLY, CDR2 FYNNEI. CDR3 sequence: CASSEALRGNGYTF. The CDR3 nucleotides read TGTGCCAGCAGTGAAGCGCTTCGGGGAAATGGCTACACCTTC.

The genes are TRBV20-1 and TRBJ2-3; perhaps TRBD2 as D (7 bases). The CDR3 sequence is 13 residues long. Germline CDR1 DFQATT, CDR2 SNEGSKA (reference sequence). Trimming took 6 bases from V and 2 from J, leaving 12 bases between them. The CDR3 coding sequence is TGCAGTGCAGGGGGAGGGCCCACAGATACGCAGTATTTT. Translation: CSAGGGPTDTQYF.

This clonotype was found a few times. This chain joins TRBV30 and TRBJ1-2; D is undetermined. In germline, CDR1 is GTSNPN, CDR2 SVGIG (reference sequence). The germline V and J ends were trimmed by 4 bases and 6 bases, with 6 bases remaining between them. The CDR3 totals 10 residues. The CDR3 region is CAWMADGYTF. The CDR3 DNA sequence: TGTGCCTGGATGGCGGATGGCTACACCTTC.

This clonotype came up a few times. The chain employs TRBV20-1 and TRBJ2-5; D gene unclear. The germline V gene encodes CDR1 DFQATT and CDR2 SNEGSKA (reference sequence). Trimming pared 1 base from V and 5 bases from J, leaving 11 bases between. The CDR3 is 13 amino acids. CDR3 DNA: TGCAGTGCTAGAGCTCCGGGTATGGAGACCCAGTACTTC. Its translation: CSARAPGMETQYF.

The rearrangement links TRBV7-9 to TRBJ2-3; no clear D gene. The CDR3 runs 14 residues. From germline, CDR1 is SEHNR and CDR2 FQNEAQ (reference sequence). The CDR3 here is CATKGRTSTDTQYF. The CDR3 coding sequence is TGTGCAACAAAGGGCCGAACTAGCACAGATACGCAGTATTTT.

This clonotype has only one observation. The chain combines TRBV5-5 with TRBJ2-7; D is unresolved. V lost 4 bases, J lost 3 bases, and 11 bases lay in between. This CDR3 comprises 13 residues. CDR1 is SGHKS and CDR2 is YYEKEE in the germline V gene (reference sequence). The CDR3: CASSRPGRYEQYF. The CDR3 region has the DNA TGTGCCAGCAGCCGACCAGGACGCTACGAGCAGTACTTC.

This clonotype was observed at least ten times. The V gene is TRBV12-3 or TRBV12-4, the J gene TRBJ2-1, with D perhaps TRBD2 (5 bases). Trimming shortened V by 5 bases and J by 8 bases, and 19 bases separated the two germline ends. The CDR3 is made up of 15 amino acids. The CDR3 nucleotides read TGTGCCAGCAGTCCTCTTGTGGGTCCGAGGGATGAGCAGTTCTTC. Encoded protein: CASSPLVGPRDEQFF.

This clonotype was detected only a few times. This chain joins TRBV9 and TRBJ2-3; D is perhaps TRBD1 (5 bases). The CDR3 runs to 15 residues. Between the trimmed V and J ends, which lost 3 bases and 2 bases, there was a span of 13 bases. CDR1 and CDR2 (germline): SGDLS, YYNGEE. CDR3 in amino acids: CASSADRAITDTQYF. In DNA form, the CDR3 reads TGTGCCAGCAGCGCAGACAGAGCGATCACAGATACGCAGTATTTT.

This clonotype was recorded at least ten times. J is TRBJ1-2 and V is TRBV29-1; 7 positions match TRBD1. V shed 6 bases and J 7 bases; nucleotides not matched to a gene: 8. This CDR3 has 12 residues. Germline V gene sequence: CDR1 SQVTM, CDR2 ANQGSEA. The CDR3 spells CSVATGYGGYTF. The CDR3 DNA sequence: TGCAGCGTCGCGACAGGGTACGGTGGCTACACCTTC.

This clonotype was counted between two and nine times. The V and J genes are TRBV12-3 or TRBV12-4 and TRBJ2-7; D gene unclear. V was pared by 4 bases and J by 2 bases, with 18 bases between. The CDR3 extends over 16 amino acids. The CDR3 is CASSSRASHPTYEQYF. In nucleotides, the CDR3 is TGTGCCAGCAGTTCCCGGGCGTCACATCCAACCTACGAGCAGTACTTC.

This clonotype was picked up a small number of times. The J gene is TRBJ2-7, the V gene TRBV3-1, with D hard to call. Between the trimmed V and J ends, which lost 0 bases and 6 bases, there was a span of 9 bases. The CDR3 extends over 13 amino acids. Per germline, CDR1 LGHDT and CDR2 YNNKEL (reference sequence). CDR3 in DNA: TGTGCCAGCAGCCAAGACCGGGCTGGCGAGCAGTACTTC. Translating gives CASSQDRAGEQYF.

This clonotype came up a few times. The chain recombines TRBV5-8 with TRBJ1-1; D remains unclear. The V gene's germline CDR1 is SGHTS and CDR2 YDEGEE. Trimming stripped 1 base from V and 4 bases from J, with 11 bases between. The length of the CDR3 is 14 residues. As DNA, the CDR3 is TGTGCCAGCAGCTTGCTACCCAGAGTCACTGAAGCTTTCTTT. Translating gives CASSLLPRVTEAFF.

This clonotype has only a few counts. The rearrangement uses TRBV12-3 or TRBV12-4 and TRBJ2-6, with D unclear. The CDR3 is made up of 12 amino acids. The V end lost 5 bases, the J end lost 9 bases, and 8 bases lay between the germline ends. The CDR3 DNA reads TGTGCCAGCAGTCCCCTTTTCAACGTCCTGACTTTC. Amino acid sequence: CASSPLFNVLTF.

Only one count was recorded for this clonotype. The genes are TRBV5-1 and TRBJ2-1; no definite D call. V lost 0 bases to trimming and J lost 13 bases, with 11 bases between them. CDR1 and CDR2 from the germline V gene are SGHRS and YFSETQ. This CDR3 comprises 12 residues. The DNA for the CDR3 is TGCGCCAGCAGCTTGGAGGTTACCAGACAGTTCTTC. Protein sequence: CASSLEVTRQFF.

This clonotype turned up a few times. V usage is TRBV5-1 and J usage is TRBJ2-2; D perhaps matches TRBD1 (6 bases). The ends were cut back, 3 bases at V and 5 bases at J, with 8 bases in the middle. The CDR3 sequence is 13 residues long. CDR1 and CDR2 (germline): SGHRS, YFSETQ. The CDR3 loop is CASSSGETGELFF. CDR3 nucleotide sequence: TGCGCCAGCAGCTCAGGGGAGACCGGGGAGCTGTTTTTT.